The 23 T cell receptor beta chains below come from one sample, sequenced in a study of blood T cell repertoires in COVID-19. Assay used: immunoSEQ multiplex PCR; TCRdb lists only in-frame clones, some missing. The sample has under 300,000 clones; approximately 80% are singletons. The material sequenced was peripheral blood. These receptor sequences come from a young woman with acute or convalescent COVID-19.

The chain couples TRBV3-1 (or the pseudogene TRBV3-2) to TRBJ2-5, with TRBD2 matching 11 bases. The V gene's germline CDR1 is LGHDT and CDR2 YNNKEL (reference sequence). V was pared by 4 bases and J by 5 bases, with 9 bases of the junction left unmatched. This CDR3 comprises 16 residues. The CDR3 coding sequence is TGTGCCAGCAGCCGCTATAGCGGGAGGGCCGGGGAGACCCAGTACTTC. Protein product: CASSRYSGRAGETQYF.

In its sample, this clone was seen once. The chain is built from TRBV13 and TRBJ2-6; possible D gene TRBD1, 6 bases. Germline values: CDR1 PRHDT, CDR2 FYEKMQ (reference sequence). This CDR3 has 18 amino acids. Trimming stripped 5 bases from V and 4 bases from J, with 21 bases between. This chain's CDR3 is CASSTGQWVQEGANVLTF. The CDR3 DNA follows: TGTGCCAGCAGCACCGGACAGTGGGTCCAGGAAGGGGCCAACGTCCTGACTTTC.

The J gene is TRBJ2-6, the V gene TRBV27; 9 positions match TRBD2. Trimming removed 7 bases from V and 2 bases from J; junction bases left unmatched: 12. CDR3 length: 18 amino acids. Germline CDR1 and CDR2: MNHEY and SMNVEV (reference sequence). The CDR3 region has the DNA TGTGCCAGCACCCTAAAACCGCGGGAGGGCCCTGGGGCCAACGTCCTGACTTTC. It specifies CASTLKPREGPGANVLTF. The full variable domain, rest sourced from reference TRBV27 and TRBJ2-6, is EAQVTQNPRYLITVTGKKLTVTCSQNMNHEYMSWYRQDPGLGLRQIYYSMNVEVTDKGDVPEGYKVSRKEKRNFPLILESPSPNQTSLYFCASTLKPREGPGANVLTFGAGSRLTVL.

This chain connects TRBV7-6 to TRBJ2-1; 7 bases agree with TRBD2. Germline CDR1 reads SGHVS; CDR2 reads FNYEAQ. Trimming took 4 bases from V and 7 from J; bases not matched to a gene: 13. CDR3 length: 16 amino acids. CDR3 DNA: TGTGCCAGCAGCTCGCCTCTAGCGGCTCCAGGGAATGAGCAGTTCTTC. Translating gives CASSSPLAAPGNEQFF.

The V call is TRBV7-2, the J call TRBJ1-1; weak D call: TRBD1 (5 bases). CDR1 is SGHTA and CDR2 is FQGNSA in the germline V gene. Trimming stripped 1 base from V and 8 bases from J, with 14 bases between. The CDR3 is 14 amino acids. The CDR3 nucleotides are TGTGCCAGCAGCTTAGAGCTGTTGGGGCGCGAAGCTTTCTTT. Amino acids: CASSLELLGREAFF.

This rearrangement joins TRBV5-6 to TRBJ2-1, with D unclear. The CDR3 contains 11 residues. Germline CDR1 and CDR2: SGHDT and YYEEEE. The V end lost 4 bases, the J end lost 7 bases, and 6 bases lay between the germline ends. CDR3 nucleotides: TGTGCCAGCAGCCACCAGAATGAGCAGTTCTTC. Amino acids: CASSHQNEQFF. The entire variable domain, with the rest obtained from reference TRBV5-6 and TRBJ2-1, is as follows: DAGVTQSPTHLIKTRGQQVTLRCSPKSGHDTVSWYQQALGQGPQFIFQYYEEEERQRGNFPDRFSGHQFPNYSSELNVNALLLGDSALYLCASSHQNEQFFGPGTRLTVL.

This chain joins TRBV30 and TRBJ1-5; TRBD1 aligns across 7 bases. J gave up 6 bases and V 1 base, and 3 bases lay outside the gene matches. This CDR3 is built from 13 residues. Germline lookup yields CDR1 GTSNPN and CDR2 SVGIG (reference sequence). CDR3 coding DNA: TGTGCCTGGAGTGGACAGGGTGCTCAGCCCCAGCATTTT. Its translation: CAWSGQGAQPQHF.

The V and J genes are TRBV3-1 (or the pseudogene TRBV3-2) and TRBJ2-1, with TRBD1 identical over 11 bases. The CDR3 totals 15 residues. V lost 4 bases and J lost 7; bases outside the gene matches: 6. In germline, CDR1 is LGHDT, CDR2 YNNKEL (reference sequence). As DNA, the CDR3 is TGTGCCAGCAGCCTCTGGGACAGGGGGAGGAATGAGCAGTTCTTC. Amino acid sequence: CASSLWDRGRNEQFF.

The sample holds a few counts of this clone. The rearrangement uses TRBV19 and TRBJ1-2; tentative D call: TRBD1 (6 bases). The CDR3 is made up of 15 amino acids. V was shortened by 7 bases and J by 2 bases, with 17 bases between the two germline ends. Germline loops: CDR1 LNHDA, CDR2 SQIVND (reference sequence). Here the CDR3 reads CASTPQGTLNYGYTF. DNA of the CDR3: TGTGCCAGTACGCCACAGGGAACCCTAAACTATGGCTACACCTTC.

This chain uses TRBV30 with TRBJ2-7; 9 bases are shared with TRBD1. In germline, CDR1 is GTSNPN, CDR2 SVGIG (reference sequence). This CDR3 comprises 14 residues. Unmatched junction bases numbered 6, after V lost 4 bases and J lost 2 bases. This CDR3 reads CAWIPRQGAYEQYF. CDR3 bases: TGTGCCTGGATTCCCAGACAGGGGGCCTACGAGCAGTACTTC.

This clone is a singleton in its sample. The gene calls are TRBV3-1 (or the pseudogene TRBV3-2) and TRBJ1-2; TRBD1 might be the D (6 bases). The V end lost 4 bases, the J end lost 6 bases, and 9 bases lay between the germline ends. The germline gives CDR1 LGHDT, CDR2 YNNKEL (reference sequence). This CDR3 contains 12 residues. The CDR3 here is CASSLDRNGYTF. The CDR3 DNA reads as TGTGCCAGCAGCCTGGACAGAAATGGCTACACCTTC.

The rearrangement joins TRBV7-9 to TRBJ2-7, with TRBD1 matching 8 bases. Germline assignment: CDR1 SEHNR and CDR2 FQNEAQ (reference sequence). V trimming: 8 bases; J trimming: 3 bases; junction bases outside the gene matches: 0. This CDR3 region has 11 residues. In DNA form, the CDR3 reads TGTGCCAGCGGACAGGGCTACGAGCAGTACTTC. It codes for CASGQGYEQYF.

The chain recombines TRBV14 with TRBJ2-7, with 10 bases fitting TRBD1. CDR1 and CDR2 from the germline V gene are SGHDN and FVKESK. The CDR3 consists of 15 residues. Germline trimming cut 2 bases from V and 4 bases from J; bases unmatched to any gene: 5. The CDR3 loop reads CASSQRTGGGYEQYF. The DNA of the CDR3 is TGTGCCAGCAGCCAACGGACAGGGGGAGGTTACGAGCAGTACTTC.

The chain uses TRBV7-2 and TRBJ1-1; D is unclear. V was pared by 10 bases and J by 1 base, with 10 bases between. Germline V lookup: CDR1 SGHTA, CDR2 FQGNSA. CDR3 length: 12 residues. CDR3 nucleotide sequence: TGTGCCACCAGGTTCAGGAACACTGAAGCTTTCTTT. Protein sequence: CATRFRNTEAFF.

The J gene is TRBJ2-1, the V gene TRBV4-3; 11 nucleotides line up with TRBD2. The J segment lost 3 bases and the V segment lost 4 bases, leaving 5 bases of the junction unmatched. Germline V gives CDR1 LGHNA, CDR2 YSLEER. The CDR3 covers 16 residues. The CDR3 spells CASSPIAGGVYNEQFF. As DNA, the CDR3 is TGCGCCAGCAGCCCTATAGCGGGAGGGGTCTACAATGAGCAGTTCTTC.

The chain joins TRBV30 to TRBJ2-4; 7 bases are shared with TRBD2. Germline values: CDR1 GTSNPN, CDR2 SVGIG (reference sequence). The CDR3 totals 20 residues. V was pared by 2 bases and J by 0 bases, with 19 bases of the junction left unmatched. CDR3 sequence reads: CAWSTLWLADLSGAKNIQYF. Written as DNA, the CDR3 is TGTGCCTGGAGTACCCTTTGGCTAGCGGACCTCTCGGGAGCCAAAAACATTCAGTACTTC.

V gene TRBV7-6 combines with J gene TRBJ2-1; 10 bases align to TRBD1. CDR1 and CDR2 from the germline V gene are SGHVS and FNYEAQ. Trimming removed 5 bases from V and 8 bases from J; junction bases left unmatched: 30. The CDR3 runs to 22 residues. The CDR3 DNA reads as TGTGCCAGCAGCCACACGAGGGACAGGGGACCCCAACTAGTATACCCCCCCGATGAGCAGTTCTTC. This encodes CASSHTRDRGPQLVYPPDEQFF.

This clone was detected once. This sequence joins TRBV6-5 and TRBJ2-7; D is possibly TRBD2 (6 bases). Trimming left V 4 bases short and J 5 bases short, with 18 bases between. The CDR3 covers 15 residues. Germline V gene lookup returns CDR1 MNHEY and CDR2 SVGAGI. The CDR3 protein is CASSSLGGNLDEQYF. In DNA form, the CDR3 reads TGTGCCAGCAGTTCCCTCGGCGGGAACCTCGACGAGCAGTACTTC.

The chain joins TRBV6-6 to TRBJ1-1; no definite D call. The CDR3 runs 13 residues. From germline, CDR1 is MNHNY and CDR2 SVGAGI (reference sequence). V shed 0 bases and J shed 10 bases, with 12 bases lying between them. As DNA, the CDR3 is TGTGCCAGCAGTTACTCAGTAGAGCTCGGAGCTTTCTTT. Translating gives CASSYSVELGAFF.

V is TRBV7-6 and J is TRBJ1-2, with D uncertain. This CDR3 spans 14 amino acids. Trimming stripped 4 bases from V and 8 bases from J, with 17 bases between. Germline V gene sequence: CDR1 SGHVS, CDR2 FNYEAQ. The CDR3 protein is CASSSPSEGGGYTF. CDR3 nucleotides: TGTGCCAGCAGCTCCCCGTCGGAGGGCGGGGGCTACACCTTC.

The rearrangement uses TRBV7-8 and TRBJ2-1, with TRBD2 matching 10 bases. The germline CDR1 and CDR2 sequences are SGHVS and FQNEAQ. The CDR3 totals 16 residues. The junction had 3 bases not matched to a gene; V was cut back by 0 bases and J by 4 bases. Written as DNA, the CDR3 is TGTGCCAGCAGCTTAGCGACTAGCGGGTTTTACAATGAGCAGTTCTTC. Protein product: CASSLATSGFYNEQFF.

This chain connects TRBV11-3 to TRBJ2-2, with 7 positions matching TRBD2. The CDR3 covers 15 residues. V shed 5 bases and J 5 bases; nucleotides not matched to a gene: 8. Germline lookup yields CDR1 SGHNT and CDR2 YENEEA. The CDR3, as DNA: TGTGCCAGCAGCCCGGGGAGGGCGAGTACCGGGGAGCTGTTTTTT. Its translation is CASSPGRASTGELFF.

This clone was observed a single time. The V and J genes are TRBV5-1 and TRBJ2-7; 8 nucleotides match TRBD2. Germline V gene data show CDR1 as SGHRS and CDR2 as YFSETQ. CDR3 size: 14 residues. Trimming removed 5 bases from V and 3 bases from J; junction bases left unmatched: 7. CDR3 nucleotide sequence: TGCGCCAGCAGGGAACTAGCGGAGGACTACGAGCAGTACTTC. Its translation is CASRELAEDYEQYF.